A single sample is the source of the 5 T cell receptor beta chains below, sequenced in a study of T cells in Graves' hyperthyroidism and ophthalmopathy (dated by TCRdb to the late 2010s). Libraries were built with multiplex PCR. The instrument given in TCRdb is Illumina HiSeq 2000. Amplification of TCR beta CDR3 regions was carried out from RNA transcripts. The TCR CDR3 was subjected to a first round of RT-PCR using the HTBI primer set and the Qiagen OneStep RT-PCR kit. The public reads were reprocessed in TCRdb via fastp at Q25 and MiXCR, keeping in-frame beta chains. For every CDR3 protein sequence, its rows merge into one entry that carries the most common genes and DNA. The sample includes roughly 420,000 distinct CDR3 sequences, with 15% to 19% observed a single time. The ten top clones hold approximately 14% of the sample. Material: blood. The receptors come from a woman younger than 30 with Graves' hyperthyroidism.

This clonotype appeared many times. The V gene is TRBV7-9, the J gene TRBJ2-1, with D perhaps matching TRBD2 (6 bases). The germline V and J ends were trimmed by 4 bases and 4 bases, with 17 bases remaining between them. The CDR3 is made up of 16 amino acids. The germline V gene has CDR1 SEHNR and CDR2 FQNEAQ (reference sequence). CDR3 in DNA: TGTGCCAGCAGCTCGAGACGGGACTCCTTTTACAATGAGCAGTTCTTC. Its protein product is CASSSRRDSFYNEQFF.

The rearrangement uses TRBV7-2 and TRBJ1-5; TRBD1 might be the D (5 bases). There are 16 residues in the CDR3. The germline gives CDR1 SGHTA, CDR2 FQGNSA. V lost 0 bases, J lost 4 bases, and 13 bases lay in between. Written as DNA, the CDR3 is TGTGCCAGCAGCTTAGCGACTAGCGGGGGGAATCAGCCCCAGCATTTT. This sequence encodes CASSLATSGGNQPQHF.

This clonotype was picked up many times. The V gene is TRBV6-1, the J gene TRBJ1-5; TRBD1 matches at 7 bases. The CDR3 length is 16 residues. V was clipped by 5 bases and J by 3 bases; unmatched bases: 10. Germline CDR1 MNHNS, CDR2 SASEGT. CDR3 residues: CASSHGTEGYNQPQHF. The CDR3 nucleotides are TGTGCCAGCAGTCATGGGACAGAAGGATACAATCAGCCCCAGCATTTT.

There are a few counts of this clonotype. The CDR3 nucleotides are TGTGCCAGCAGCCGTACTAGTCTCACCGGGGAGCTGTTTTTT. Translated: CASSRTSLTGELFF. The chain joins TRBV7-3 to TRBJ2-2, with a tentative D call TRBD2 (5 bases). Trimming took off 5 bases at V and 4 bases at J, with 11 bases between the two ends. Germline CDR1 is SGHTA and CDR2 is FQGTGA. The CDR3 has 14 amino acids.

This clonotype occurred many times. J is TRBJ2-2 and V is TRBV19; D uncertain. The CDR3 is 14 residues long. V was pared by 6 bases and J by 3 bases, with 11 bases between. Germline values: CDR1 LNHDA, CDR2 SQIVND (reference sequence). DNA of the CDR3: TGTGCCAGTAGCGCCTTTGCGGACACCGGGGAGCTGTTTTTT. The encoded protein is CASSAFADTGELFF.